These 8 T cell receptor beta chains originate from one sample sequenced in a study of cytomegalovirus exposure and HLA in healthy donors. PCR used 60 Vbeta primers and 13 Jbeta primers. TCRdb keeps only in-frame clones here, not all; method: immunoSEQ multiplex PCR. This table has 180,000 or so clones, about 83% appearing once. The source material was PBMCs. The receptors derive from a female donor in good health and CMV-seronegative.

This clone occurred once. The chain joins TRBV9 to TRBJ2-1; TRBD2 is a possible D gene (6 bases). Trimming left V 0 bases short and J 8 bases short, with 15 bases between. The CDR3 totals 15 residues. The germline gives CDR1 SGDLS, CDR2 YYNGEE. The CDR3 region is CASSVAGTQLDEQFF. CDR3 DNA sequence: TGTGCCAGCAGCGTAGCAGGGACTCAGCTCGATGAGCAGTTCTTC. Supplemented by reference TRBV9 and TRBJ2-1, the full variable domain reads DSGVTQTPKHLITATGQRVTLRCSPRSGDLSVYWYQQSLDQGLQFLIQYYNGEERAKGNILERFSAQQFPDLHSELNLSSLELGDSALYFCASSVAGTQLDEQFFGPGTRLTVL.

This chain connects TRBV30 to TRBJ1-2; 9 bases line up with TRBD1. The CDR3 has 16 amino acids. The junction had 11 bases not matched to a gene; V was cut back by 2 bases and J by 4 bases. Germline V gives CDR1 GTSNPN, CDR2 SVGIG (reference sequence). In DNA, the CDR3 is TGTGCCTGGAGTATGTCGACAGGGGGGAAGGTCTATGGCTACACCTTC. As protein: CAWSMSTGGKVYGYTF.

The V gene is TRBV13, the J gene TRBJ1-3; D gene uncertain. V was cut by 1 base and J by 0 bases, with 10 bases left in between. The CDR3 has 16 amino acids. Germline V gene data show CDR1 as PRHDT and CDR2 as FYEKMQ (reference sequence). CDR3 amino acids: CASSLEAASSGNTIYF. For the CDR3, the DNA is TGTGCCAGCAGCTTAGAAGCGGCAAGCTCTGGAAACACCATATATTTT.

This clone was observed a handful of times. V is TRBV7-9 and J is TRBJ2-7; 7 bases line up with TRBD1. V trimming: 5 bases; J trimming: 0 bases; junction bases outside the gene matches: 10. Looked up from germline, CDR1 is SEHNR and CDR2 is FQNEAQ (reference sequence). The CDR3 is 16 residues long. The CDR3 protein is CASSPSDRDSSYEQYF. DNA for the CDR3: TGTGCCAGCAGCCCGTCCGACAGGGACAGCTCCTACGAGCAGTACTTC. Full variable domain (remainder filled in from reference TRBV7-9 and TRBJ2-7): DTGVSQNPRHKITKRGQNVTFRCDPISEHNRLYWYRQTLGQGPEFLTYFQNEAQLEKSRLLSDRFSAERPKGSFSTLEIQRTEQGDSAMYLCASSPSDRDSSYEQYFGPGTRLTVT.

The V gene is TRBV7-2, the J gene TRBJ2-3, with 11 nucleotides matching TRBD2. This CDR3 spans 16 amino acids. Germline V gives CDR1 SGHTA, CDR2 FQGNSA. The trim removed 3 bases at V and 3 bases at J, leaving 5 bases unmatched. The CDR3 coding sequence is TGTGCCAGCAGCTTGTTTAGCGGGAGGGCAACAGATACGCAGTATTTT. Its translation: CASSLFSGRATDTQYF.

The J gene is TRBJ1-1, the V gene TRBV19, with D perhaps matching TRBD1 (5 bases). The V gene lost 2 bases and the J gene lost 4 bases, with 17 bases spanning the gap. CDR3 length equals 16 residues. The V gene's germline CDR1 is LNHDA and CDR2 SQIVND (reference sequence). The CDR3 loop is CASSITMGGAGTEAFF. The CDR3 bases are TGTGCCAGTAGTATAACCATGGGGGGTGCGGGCACTGAAGCTTTCTTT.

The chain has TRBV28 and TRBJ2-3, with D tentatively TRBD1 (5 bases). Trimming took 6 bases from V and 2 from J, leaving 6 bases between them. The germline V gene encodes CDR1 MDHEN and CDR2 SYDVKM. The CDR3 extends over 12 amino acids. Written as DNA, the CDR3 is TGTGCCAGCAGCAGGGACACAGATACGCAGTATTTT. Amino acids: CASSRDTDTQYF.

The chain has TRBV9 and TRBJ1-1; possibly TRBD1 for D (5 bases). Germline V lookup: CDR1 SGDLS, CDR2 YYNGEE. The CDR3 spans 14 residues. Deletions cut 1 base from V and 1 base from J, with 8 bases between. The CDR3 coding sequence is TGTGCCAGCAGCGTAAAAGGACAGAACACTGAAGCTTTCTTT. Its translation: CASSVKGQNTEAFF.